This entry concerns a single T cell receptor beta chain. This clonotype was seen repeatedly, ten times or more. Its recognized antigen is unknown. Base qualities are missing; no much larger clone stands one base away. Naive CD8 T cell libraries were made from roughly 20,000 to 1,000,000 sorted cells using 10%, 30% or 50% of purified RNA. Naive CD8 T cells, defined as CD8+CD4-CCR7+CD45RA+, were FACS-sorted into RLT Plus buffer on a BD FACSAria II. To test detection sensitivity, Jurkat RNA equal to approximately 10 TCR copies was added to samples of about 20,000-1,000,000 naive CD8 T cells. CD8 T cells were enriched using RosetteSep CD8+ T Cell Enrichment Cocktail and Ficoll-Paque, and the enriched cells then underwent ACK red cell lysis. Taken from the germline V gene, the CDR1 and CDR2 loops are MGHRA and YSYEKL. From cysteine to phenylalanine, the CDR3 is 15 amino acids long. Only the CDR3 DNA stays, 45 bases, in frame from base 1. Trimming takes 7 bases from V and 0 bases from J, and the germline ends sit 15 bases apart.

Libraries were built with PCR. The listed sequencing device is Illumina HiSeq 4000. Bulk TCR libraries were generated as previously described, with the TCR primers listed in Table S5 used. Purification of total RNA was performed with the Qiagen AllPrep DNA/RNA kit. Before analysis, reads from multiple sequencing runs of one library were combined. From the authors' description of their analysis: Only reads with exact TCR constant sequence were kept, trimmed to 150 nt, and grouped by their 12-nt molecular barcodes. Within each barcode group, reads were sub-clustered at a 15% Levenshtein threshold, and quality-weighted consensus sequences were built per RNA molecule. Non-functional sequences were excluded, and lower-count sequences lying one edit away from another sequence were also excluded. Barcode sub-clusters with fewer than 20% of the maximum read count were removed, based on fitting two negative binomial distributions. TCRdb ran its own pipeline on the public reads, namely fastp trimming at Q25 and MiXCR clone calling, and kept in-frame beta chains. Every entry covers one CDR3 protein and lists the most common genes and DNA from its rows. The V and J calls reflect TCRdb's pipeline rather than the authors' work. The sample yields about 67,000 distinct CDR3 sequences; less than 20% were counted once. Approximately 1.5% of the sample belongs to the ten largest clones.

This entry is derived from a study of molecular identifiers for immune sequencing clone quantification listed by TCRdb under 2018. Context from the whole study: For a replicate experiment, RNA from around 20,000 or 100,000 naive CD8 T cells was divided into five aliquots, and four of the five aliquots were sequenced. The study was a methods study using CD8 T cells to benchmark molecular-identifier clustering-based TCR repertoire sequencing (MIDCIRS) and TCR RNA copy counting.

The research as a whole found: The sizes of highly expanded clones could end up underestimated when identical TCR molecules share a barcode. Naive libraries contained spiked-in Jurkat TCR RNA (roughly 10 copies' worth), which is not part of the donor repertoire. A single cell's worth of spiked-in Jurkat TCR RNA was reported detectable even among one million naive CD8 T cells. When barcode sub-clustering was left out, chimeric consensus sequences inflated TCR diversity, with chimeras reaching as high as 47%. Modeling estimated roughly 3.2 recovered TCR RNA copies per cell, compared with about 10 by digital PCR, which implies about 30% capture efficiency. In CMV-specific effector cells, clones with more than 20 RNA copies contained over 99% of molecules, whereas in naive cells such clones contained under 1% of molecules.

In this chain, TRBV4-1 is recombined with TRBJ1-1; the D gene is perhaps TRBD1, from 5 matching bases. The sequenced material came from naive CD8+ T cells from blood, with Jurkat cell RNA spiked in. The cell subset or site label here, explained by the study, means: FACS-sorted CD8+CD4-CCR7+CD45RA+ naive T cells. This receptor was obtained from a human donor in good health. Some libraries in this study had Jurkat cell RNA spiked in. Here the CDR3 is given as CASKYRTSLNTEAFF. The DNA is TGCGCCAGCAAATATAGGACATCCCTGAACACTGAAGCTTTCTTT.